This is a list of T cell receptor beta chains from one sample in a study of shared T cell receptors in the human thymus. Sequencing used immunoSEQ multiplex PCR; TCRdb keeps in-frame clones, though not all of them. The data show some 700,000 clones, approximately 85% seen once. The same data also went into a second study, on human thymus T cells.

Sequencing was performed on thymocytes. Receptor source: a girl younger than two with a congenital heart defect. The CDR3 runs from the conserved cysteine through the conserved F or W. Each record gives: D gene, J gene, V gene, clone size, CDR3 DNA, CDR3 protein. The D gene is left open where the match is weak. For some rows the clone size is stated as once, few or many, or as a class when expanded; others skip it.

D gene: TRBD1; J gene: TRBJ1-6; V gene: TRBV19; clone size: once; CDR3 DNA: TGTGCCAGTAGTGTCCCTCCGACAGGGCGGGGATCACCCCTCCACTTT; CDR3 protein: CASSVPPTGRGSPLHF
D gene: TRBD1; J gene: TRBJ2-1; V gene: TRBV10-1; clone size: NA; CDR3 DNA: TGCGCCAGCAGTCGGGACAGGGGGAATGAGCAGTTCTTC; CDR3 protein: CASSRDRGNEQFF
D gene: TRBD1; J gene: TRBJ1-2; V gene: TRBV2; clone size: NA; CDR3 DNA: TGTGCCAGCAGTGGACAGGGCGAGGACTATGGCTACACCTTC; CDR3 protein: CASSGQGEDYGYTF
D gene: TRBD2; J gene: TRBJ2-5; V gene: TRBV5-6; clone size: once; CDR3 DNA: TGTGCCAGCAGCCGGACTAGCGGGGGGGCGATGGGTCAGGAGACCCAGTACTTC; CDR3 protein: CASSRTSGGAMGQETQYF
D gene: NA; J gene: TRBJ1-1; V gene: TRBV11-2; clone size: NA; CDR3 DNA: TGTGCCAGCAGCCCCCTGCGCGTCACGAACACTGAAGCTTTCTTT; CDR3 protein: CASSPLRVTNTEAFF
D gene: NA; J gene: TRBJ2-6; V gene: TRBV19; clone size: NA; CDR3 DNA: TGTGCCAGTAGTGTCCAGGTCTCTGGGGCCAACGTCCTGACTTTC; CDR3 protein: CASSVQVSGANVLTF
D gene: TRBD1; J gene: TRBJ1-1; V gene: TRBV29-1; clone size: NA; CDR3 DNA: TGCAGCGTTGTTTATCTGAGCCGGGGCGCAACACGGACAGGGGGGTCTGAAGCTTTCTTT; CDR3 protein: CSVVYLSRGATRTGGSEAFF
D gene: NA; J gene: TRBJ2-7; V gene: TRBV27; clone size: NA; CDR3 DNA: TGTGCCAGCAGTACCCCAGGCTACGAGCAGTACTTC; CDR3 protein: CASSTPGYEQYF
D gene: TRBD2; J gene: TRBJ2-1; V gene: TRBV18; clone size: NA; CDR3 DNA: TGTGCCAGCTCACTCTCCGGGCGGGGGGGCCCCTACTCCTACAATGAGCAGTTCTTC; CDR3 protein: CASSLSGRGGPYSYNEQFF
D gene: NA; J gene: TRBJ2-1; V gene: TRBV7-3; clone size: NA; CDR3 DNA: TGTGCCAGCAGCTTAGGTCCGGGTCGGAGCCAGGGGTCCAATGAGCAGTTCTTC; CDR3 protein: CASSLGPGRSQGSNEQFF
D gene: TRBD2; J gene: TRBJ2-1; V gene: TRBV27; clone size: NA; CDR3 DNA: TGTGCCAGCAGTTTACTAGCGGGGCGATACAATGAGCAGTTCTTC; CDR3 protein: CASSLLAGRYNEQFF